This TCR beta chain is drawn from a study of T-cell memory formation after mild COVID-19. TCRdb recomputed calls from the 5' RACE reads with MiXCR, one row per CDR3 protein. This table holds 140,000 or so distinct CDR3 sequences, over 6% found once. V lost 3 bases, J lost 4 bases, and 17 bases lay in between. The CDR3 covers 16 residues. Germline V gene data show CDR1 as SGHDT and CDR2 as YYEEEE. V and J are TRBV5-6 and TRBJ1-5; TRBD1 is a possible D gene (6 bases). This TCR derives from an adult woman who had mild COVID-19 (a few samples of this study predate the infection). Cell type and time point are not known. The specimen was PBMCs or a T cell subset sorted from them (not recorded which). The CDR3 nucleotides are TGTGCCAGCAGCTGGGGGCCGCCTTCAAGAAATCAGCCCCAGCATTTT. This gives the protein CASSWGPPSRNQPQHF.